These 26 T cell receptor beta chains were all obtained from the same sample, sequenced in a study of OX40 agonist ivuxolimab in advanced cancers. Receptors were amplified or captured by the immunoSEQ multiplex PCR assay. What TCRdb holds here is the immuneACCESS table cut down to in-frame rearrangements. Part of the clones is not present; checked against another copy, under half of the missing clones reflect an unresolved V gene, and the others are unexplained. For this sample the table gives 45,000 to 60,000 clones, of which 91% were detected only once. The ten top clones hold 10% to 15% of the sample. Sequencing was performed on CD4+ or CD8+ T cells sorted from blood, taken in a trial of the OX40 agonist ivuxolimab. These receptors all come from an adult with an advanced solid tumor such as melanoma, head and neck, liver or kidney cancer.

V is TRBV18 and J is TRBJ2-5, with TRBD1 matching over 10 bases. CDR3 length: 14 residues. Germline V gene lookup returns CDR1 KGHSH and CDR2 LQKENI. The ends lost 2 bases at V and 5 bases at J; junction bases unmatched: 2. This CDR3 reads CASSPTGQGETQYF. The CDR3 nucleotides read TGTGCCAGCTCACCAACGGGACAGGGGGAGACCCAGTACTTC.

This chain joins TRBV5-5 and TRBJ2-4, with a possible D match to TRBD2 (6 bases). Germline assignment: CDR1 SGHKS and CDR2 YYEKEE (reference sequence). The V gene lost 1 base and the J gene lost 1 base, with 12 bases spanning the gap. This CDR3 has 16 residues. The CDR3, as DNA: TGTGCCAGCAGCTTGCAGCCTCGGGGGGCCAAAAACATTCAGTACTTC. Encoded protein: CASSLQPRGAKNIQYF.

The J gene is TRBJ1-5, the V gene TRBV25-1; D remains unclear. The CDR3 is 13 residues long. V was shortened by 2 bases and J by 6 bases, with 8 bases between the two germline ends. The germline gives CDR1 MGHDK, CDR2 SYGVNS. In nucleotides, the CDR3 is TGTGCCAGCAGTGAAGGGGAGTTTCAGCCCCAGCATTTT. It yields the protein CASSEGEFQPQHF.

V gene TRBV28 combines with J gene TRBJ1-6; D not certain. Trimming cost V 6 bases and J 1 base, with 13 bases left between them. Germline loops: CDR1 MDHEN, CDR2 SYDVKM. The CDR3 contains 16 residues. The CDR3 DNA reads TGTGCCAGCAGCTTACATGCCCAGTCCTATAATTCACCCCTCCACTTT. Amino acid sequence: CASSLHAQSYNSPLHF.

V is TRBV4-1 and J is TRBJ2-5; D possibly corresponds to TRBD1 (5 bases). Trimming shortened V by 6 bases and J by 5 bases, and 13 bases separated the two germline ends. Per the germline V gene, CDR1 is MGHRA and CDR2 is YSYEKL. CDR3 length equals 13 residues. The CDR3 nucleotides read TGCGCCAGCAGGACTCAGGGTTCGGAGACCCAGTACTTC. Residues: CASRTQGSETQYF.

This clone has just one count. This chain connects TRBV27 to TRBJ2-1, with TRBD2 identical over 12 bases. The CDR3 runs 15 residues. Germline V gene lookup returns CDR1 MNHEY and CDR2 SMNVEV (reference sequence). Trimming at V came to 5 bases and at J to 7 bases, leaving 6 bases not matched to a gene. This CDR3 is CASSLGLAGSNEQFF. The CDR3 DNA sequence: TGTGCCAGCAGTCTGGGACTAGCGGGTTCAAATGAGCAGTTCTTC.

CDR3 DNA: TGTGCCAGCAGTGTCCGCGGGGAGACCCAGTACTTC. It specifies CASSVRGETQYF. This rearrangement joins TRBV2 to TRBJ2-5, with D perhaps matching TRBD2 (5 bases). This CDR3 has 12 amino acids. The V gene's germline CDR1 is SNHLY and CDR2 FYNNEI. V was clipped by 4 bases and J by 5 bases, with 8 bases between them.

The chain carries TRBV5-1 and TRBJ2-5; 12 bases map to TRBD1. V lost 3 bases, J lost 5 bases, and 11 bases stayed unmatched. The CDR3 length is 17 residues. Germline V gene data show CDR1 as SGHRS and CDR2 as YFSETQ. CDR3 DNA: TGCGCCAGCAGCTCTCATACCGGGACAGGGGGCCGGGAGACCCAGTACTTC. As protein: CASSSHTGTGGRETQYF.

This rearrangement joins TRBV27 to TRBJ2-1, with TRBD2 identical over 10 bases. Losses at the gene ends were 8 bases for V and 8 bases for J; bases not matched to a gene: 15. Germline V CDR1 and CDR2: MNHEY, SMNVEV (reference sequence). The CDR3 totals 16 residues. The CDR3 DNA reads TGTGCCAGCGGGTTCTTAGCGGGGGGCGTCTTGGATGAGCAGTTCTTC. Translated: CASGFLAGGVLDEQFF.

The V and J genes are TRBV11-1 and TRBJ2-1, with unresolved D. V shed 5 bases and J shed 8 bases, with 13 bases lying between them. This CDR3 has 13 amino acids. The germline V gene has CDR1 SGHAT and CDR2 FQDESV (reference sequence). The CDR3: CASSPGPRDEQFF. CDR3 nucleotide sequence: TGTGCCAGCAGCCCTGGACCTCGGGATGAGCAGTTCTTC.

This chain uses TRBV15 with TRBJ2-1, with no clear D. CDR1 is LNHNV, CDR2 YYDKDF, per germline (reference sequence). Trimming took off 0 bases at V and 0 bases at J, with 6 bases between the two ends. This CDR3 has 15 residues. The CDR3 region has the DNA TGTGCCACCAGCAGAGATCGAATCTCCTACAATGAGCAGTTCTTC. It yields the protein CATSRDRISYNEQFF.

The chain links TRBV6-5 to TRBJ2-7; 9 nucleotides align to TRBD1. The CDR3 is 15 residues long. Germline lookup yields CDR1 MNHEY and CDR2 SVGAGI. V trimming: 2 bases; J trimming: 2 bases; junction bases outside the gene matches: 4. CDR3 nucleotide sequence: TGTGCCAGCAGTTACGGGGGGACAGGGCCCTACGAGCAGTACTTC. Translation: CASSYGGTGPYEQYF.

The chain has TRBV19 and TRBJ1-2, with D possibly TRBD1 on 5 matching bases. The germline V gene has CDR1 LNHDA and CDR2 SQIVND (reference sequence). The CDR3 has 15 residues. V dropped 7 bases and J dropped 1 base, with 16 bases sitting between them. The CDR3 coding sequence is TGTGCCAGTACCGTCACTGACAGACTTAACTATGGCTACACCTTC. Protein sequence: CASTVTDRLNYGYTF.

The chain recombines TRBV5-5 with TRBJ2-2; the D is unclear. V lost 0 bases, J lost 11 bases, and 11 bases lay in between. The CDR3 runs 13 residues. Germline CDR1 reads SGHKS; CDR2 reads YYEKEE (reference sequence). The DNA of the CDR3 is TGTGCCAGCAGCTTGGATCTCCTTCGAGAGCTGTTTTTT. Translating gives CASSLDLLRELFF.

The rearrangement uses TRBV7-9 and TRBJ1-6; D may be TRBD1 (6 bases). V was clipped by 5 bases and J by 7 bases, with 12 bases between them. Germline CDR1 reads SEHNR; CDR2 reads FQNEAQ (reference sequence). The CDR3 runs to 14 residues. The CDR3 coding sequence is TGTGCCAGCAGCCCAGACAGGACAAATTCACCCCTCCACTTT. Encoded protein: CASSPDRTNSPLHF.

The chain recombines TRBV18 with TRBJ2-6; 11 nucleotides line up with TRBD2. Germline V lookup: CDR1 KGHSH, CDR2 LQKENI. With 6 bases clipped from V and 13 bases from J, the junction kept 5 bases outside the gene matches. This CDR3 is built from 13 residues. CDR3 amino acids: CASSPGTSGVLTF. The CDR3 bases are TGTGCCAGCTCTCCGGGGACTAGCGGAGTCCTGACTTTC.

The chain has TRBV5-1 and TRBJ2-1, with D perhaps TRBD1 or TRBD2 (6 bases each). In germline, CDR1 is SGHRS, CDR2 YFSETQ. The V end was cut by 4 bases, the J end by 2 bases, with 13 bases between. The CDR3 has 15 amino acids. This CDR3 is CASSDQGRTYNEQFF. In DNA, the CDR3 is TGCGCCAGCAGCGATCAGGGGAGGACCTACAATGAGCAGTTCTTC.

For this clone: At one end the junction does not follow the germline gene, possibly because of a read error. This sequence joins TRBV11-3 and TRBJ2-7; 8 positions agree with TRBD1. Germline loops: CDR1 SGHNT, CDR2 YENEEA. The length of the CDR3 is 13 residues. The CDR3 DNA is TGTGCCAGCAGCTCGGGACAGGCCTACGGGCAGTACTTC. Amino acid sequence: CASSSGQAYGQYF.

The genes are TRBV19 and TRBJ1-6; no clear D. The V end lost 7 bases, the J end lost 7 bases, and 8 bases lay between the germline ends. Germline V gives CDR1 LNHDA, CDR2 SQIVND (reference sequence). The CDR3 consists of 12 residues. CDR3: CASNIGNSPLHF. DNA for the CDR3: TGTGCCAGTAATATCGGGAATTCACCCCTCCACTTT. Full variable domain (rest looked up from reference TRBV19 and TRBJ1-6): DGGITQSPKYLFRKEGQNVTLSCEQNLNHDAMYWYRQDPGQGLRLIYYSQIVNDFQKGDIAEGYSVSREKKESFPLTVTSAQKNPTAFYLCASNIGNSPLHFGNGTRLTVT.

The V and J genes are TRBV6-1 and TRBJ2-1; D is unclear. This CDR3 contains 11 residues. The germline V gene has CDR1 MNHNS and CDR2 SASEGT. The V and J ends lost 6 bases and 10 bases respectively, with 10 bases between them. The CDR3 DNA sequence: TGTGCCAGCAGAGATATCGGAGAGCAGTTCTTC. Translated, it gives CASRDIGEQFF.

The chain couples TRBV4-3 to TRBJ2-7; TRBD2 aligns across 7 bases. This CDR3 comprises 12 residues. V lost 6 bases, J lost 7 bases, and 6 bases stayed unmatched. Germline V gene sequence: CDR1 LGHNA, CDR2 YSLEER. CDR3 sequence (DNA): TGCGCCAGCAGTCAATCCGGGGGGGAGCAGTACTTC. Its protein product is CASSQSGGEQYF.

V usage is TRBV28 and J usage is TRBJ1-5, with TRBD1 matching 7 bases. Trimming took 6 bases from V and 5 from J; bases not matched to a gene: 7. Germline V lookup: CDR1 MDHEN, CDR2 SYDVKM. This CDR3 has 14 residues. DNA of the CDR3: TGTGCCAGCAGGGGACCAGGGGGGTATCAGCCCCAGCATTTT. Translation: CASRGPGGYQPQHF.

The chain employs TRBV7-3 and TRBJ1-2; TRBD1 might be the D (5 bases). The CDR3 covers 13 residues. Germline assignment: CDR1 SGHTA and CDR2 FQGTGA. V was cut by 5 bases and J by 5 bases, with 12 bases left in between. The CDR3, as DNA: TGTGCCAGCAGCCTGGCGGGGGATTATGGCTACACCTTC. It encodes CASSLAGDYGYTF.

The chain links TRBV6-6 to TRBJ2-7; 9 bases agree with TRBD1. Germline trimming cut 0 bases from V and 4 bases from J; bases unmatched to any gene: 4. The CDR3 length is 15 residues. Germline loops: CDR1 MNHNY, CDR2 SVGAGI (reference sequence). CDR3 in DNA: TGTGCCAGCAGTTACTCGGGACAGGGTCAGTACGAGCAGTACTTC. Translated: CASSYSGQGQYEQYF.

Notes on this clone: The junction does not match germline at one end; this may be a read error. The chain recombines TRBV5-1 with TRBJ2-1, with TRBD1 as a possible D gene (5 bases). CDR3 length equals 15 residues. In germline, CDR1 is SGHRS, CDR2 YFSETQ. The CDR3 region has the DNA TGTGCCAGCAGCTTGGGTGCGCAGGCAGGGAATGAGCAGTTCTTC. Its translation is CASSLGAQAGNEQFF. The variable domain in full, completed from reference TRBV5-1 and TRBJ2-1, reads KAGVTQTPRYLIKTRGQQVTLSCSPISGHRSVSWYQQTPGQGLQFLFEYFSETQRNKGNFPGRFSGRQFSNSRSEMNVSTLELGDSALYLCASSLGAQAGNEQFFGPGTRLTVL.

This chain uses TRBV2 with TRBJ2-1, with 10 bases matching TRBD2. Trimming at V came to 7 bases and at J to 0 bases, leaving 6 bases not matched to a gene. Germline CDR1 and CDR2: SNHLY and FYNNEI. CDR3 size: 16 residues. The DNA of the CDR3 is TGTGCCAGCAAGGCTAGCGGGAGTGACTCCTACAATGAGCAGTTCTTC. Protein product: CASKASGSDSYNEQFF.